This paragraph covers one TCR beta chain sequence. The antigen is undetermined. These data originate in a study of T-cell reconstitution after alpha-beta-depleted transplantation in children. Findings of the study overall: The origin of alpha-beta T cells about two months after transplant was reportedly several hundred expanded graft clones. Newly produced T cells mostly accounted for T-cell counts and diversity one year post-transplant.

Molecular barcoding with unique molecular identifiers was used for the TCRbeta library. TCRdb ran MiXCR on the PCR reads and lists one entry per CDR3 protein. The sample has hundreds of thousands of distinct CDR3 sequences; less than 15% are singletons. CDR1 LNHDA and CDR2 SQIVND come from the germline V gene (reference sequence). V was trimmed by 8 bases and J by 4 bases, leaving 14 bases between them. The CDR3 loop spans 13 amino acids. The sequence derives from a girl aged 2-10 years with congenital amegakaryocytic thrombocytopenia, due to receive a stem cell transplant. Specimen: PBMCs, collected before TCRalphabeta/CD19-depleted stem cell transplant. This chain connects TRBV19 to TRBJ1-2, with TRBD1 as a possible D gene (5 bases). CDR3 DNA sequence: TGTGCCAGTGGCGGGCAGGGAGCCTATGGCTACACCTTC. Amino acid sequence: CASGGQGAYGYTF.